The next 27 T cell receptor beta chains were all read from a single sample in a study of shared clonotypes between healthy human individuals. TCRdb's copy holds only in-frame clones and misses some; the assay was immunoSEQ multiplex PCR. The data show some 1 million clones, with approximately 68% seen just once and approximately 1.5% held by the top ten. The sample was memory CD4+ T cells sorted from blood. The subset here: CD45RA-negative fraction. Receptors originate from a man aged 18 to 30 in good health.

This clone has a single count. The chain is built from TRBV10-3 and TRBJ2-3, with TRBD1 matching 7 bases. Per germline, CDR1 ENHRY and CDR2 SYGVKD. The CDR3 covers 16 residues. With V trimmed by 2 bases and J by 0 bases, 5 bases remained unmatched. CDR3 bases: TGTGCCATCAGTGAGGCAGGGACAGTCAGCACAGATACGCAGTATTTT. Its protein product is CAISEAGTVSTDTQYF.

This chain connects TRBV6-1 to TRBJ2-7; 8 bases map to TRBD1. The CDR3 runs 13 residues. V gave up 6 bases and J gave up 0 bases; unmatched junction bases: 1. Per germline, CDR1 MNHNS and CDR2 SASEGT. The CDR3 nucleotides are TGTGCCAGCAGAACAGGGGGCTCCTACGAGCAGTACTTC. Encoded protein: CASRTGGSYEQYF.

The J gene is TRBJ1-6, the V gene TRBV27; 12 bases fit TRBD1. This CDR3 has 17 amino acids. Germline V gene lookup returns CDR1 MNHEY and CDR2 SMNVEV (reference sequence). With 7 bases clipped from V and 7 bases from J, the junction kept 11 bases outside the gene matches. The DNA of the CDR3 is TGTGCCAGCAAGTTTAGGGGGACAGGGGGCATCAATTCACCCCTCCACTTT. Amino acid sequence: CASKFRGTGGINSPLHF.

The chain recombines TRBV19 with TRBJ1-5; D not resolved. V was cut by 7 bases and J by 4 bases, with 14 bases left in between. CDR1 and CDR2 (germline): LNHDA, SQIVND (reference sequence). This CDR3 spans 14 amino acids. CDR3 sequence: CASTDIFGNQPQHF. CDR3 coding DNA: TGTGCCAGTACCGACATCTTTGGGAATCAGCCCCAGCATTTT.

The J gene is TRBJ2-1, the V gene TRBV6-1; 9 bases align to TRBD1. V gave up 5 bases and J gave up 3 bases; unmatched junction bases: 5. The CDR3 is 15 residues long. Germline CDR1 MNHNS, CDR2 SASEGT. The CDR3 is CASSRQGVGYNEQFF. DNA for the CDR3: TGTGCCAGCAGTCGACAGGGGGTGGGCTACAATGAGCAGTTCTTC.

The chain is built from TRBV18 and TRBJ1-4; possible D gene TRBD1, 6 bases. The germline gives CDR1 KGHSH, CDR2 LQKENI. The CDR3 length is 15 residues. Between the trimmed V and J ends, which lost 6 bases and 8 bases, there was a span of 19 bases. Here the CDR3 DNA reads TGTGCCAGCTCGTACGGCGGGGGGCAAGTAGAAAAACTGTTTTTT. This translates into CASSYGGGQVEKLFF.

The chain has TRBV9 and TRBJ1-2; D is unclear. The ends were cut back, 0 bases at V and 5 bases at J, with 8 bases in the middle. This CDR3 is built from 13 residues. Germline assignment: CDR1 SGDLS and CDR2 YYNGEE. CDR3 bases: TGTGCCAGCAGCGTAGGGACGGATTATGGCTACACCTTC. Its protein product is CASSVGTDYGYTF. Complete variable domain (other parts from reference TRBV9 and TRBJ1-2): DSGVTQTPKHLITATGQRVTLRCSPRSGDLSVYWYQQSLDQGLQFLIQYYNGEERAKGNILERFSAQQFPDLHSELNLSSLELGDSALYFCASSVGTDYGYTFGSGTRLTVV.

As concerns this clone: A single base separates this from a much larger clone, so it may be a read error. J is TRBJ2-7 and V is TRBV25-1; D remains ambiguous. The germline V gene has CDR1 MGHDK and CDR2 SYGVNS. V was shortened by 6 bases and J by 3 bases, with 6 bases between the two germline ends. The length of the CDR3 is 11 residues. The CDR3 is CASSVNYEQYF. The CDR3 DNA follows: TGTGCCAGCAGCGTAAACTACGAGCAGTACTTC.

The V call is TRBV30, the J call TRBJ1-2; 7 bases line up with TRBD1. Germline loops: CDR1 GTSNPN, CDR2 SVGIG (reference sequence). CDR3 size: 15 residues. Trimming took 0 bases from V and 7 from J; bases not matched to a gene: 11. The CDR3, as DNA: TGTGCCTGGAGTGTACTACAGGGGAGCGCGGGTGGCTACACCTTC. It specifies CAWSVLQGSAGGYTF.

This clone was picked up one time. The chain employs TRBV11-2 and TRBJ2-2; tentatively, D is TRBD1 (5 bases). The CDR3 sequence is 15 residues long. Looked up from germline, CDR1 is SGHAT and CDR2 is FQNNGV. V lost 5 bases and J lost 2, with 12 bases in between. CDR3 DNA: TGTGCCAGCAGCCATGACGACAGAAACACCGGGGAGCTGTTTTTT. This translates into CASSHDDRNTGELFF. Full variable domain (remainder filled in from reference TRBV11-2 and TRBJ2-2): EAGVAQSPRYKIIEKRQSVAFWCNPISGHATLYWYQQILGQGPKLLIQFQNNGVVDDSQLPKDRFSAERLKGVDSTLKIQPAKLEDSAVYLCASSHDDRNTGELFFGEGSRLTVL.

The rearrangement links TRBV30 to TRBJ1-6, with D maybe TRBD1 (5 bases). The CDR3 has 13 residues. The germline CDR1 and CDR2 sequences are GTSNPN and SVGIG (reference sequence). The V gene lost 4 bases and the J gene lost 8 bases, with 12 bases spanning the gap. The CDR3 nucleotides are TGTGCCTGGACGGGCTCAGGGCATTCACCCCTCCACTTT. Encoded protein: CAWTGSGHSPLHF. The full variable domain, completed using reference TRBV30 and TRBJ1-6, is SQTIHQWPATLVQPVGSPLSLECTVEGTSNPNLYWYRQAAGRGLQLLFYSVGIGQISSEVPQNLSASRPQDRQFILSSKKLLLSDSGFYLCAWTGSGHSPLHFGNGTRLTVT.

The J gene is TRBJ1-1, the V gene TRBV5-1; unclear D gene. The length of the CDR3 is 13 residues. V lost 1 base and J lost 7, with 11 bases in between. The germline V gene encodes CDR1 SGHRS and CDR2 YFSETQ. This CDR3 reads CASSLSSDGEAFF. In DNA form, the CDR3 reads TGCGCCAGCAGCTTGAGCTCAGACGGTGAAGCTTTCTTT.

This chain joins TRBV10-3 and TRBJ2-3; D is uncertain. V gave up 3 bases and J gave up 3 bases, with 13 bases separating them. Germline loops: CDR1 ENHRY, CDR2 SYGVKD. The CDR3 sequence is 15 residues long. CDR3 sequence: CAISEGGQGTDTQYF. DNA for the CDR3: TGTGCCATCAGTGAAGGTGGGCAAGGGACAGATACGCAGTATTTT.

The CDR3 region is CATSRGDGNSQTQYF. DNA of the CDR3: TGTGCCACCAGCAGAGGGGACGGAAATAGCCAGACCCAGTACTTC. The chain employs TRBV15 and TRBJ2-5; tentatively, D is TRBD1 or TRBD2 (5 bases each). This CDR3 comprises 15 residues. CDR1 and CDR2 from the germline V gene are LNHNV and YYDKDF (reference sequence). V was trimmed by 1 base and J by 6 bases, leaving 15 bases between them.

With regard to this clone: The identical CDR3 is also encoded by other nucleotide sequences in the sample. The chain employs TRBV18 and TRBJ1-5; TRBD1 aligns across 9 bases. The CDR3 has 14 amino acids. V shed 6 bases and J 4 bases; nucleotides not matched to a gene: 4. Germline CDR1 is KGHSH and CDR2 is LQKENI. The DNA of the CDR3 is TGTGCCAGCTCGCCGGGACAGGGAAATCAGCCCCAGCATTTT. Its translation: CASSPGQGNQPQHF. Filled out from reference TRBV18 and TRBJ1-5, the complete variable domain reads NAGVMQNPRHLVRRRGQEARLRCSPMKGHSHVYWYRQLPEEGLKFMVYLQKENIIDESGMPKERFSAEFPKEGPSILRIQQVVRGDSAAYFCASSPGQGNQPQHFGDGTRLSIL.

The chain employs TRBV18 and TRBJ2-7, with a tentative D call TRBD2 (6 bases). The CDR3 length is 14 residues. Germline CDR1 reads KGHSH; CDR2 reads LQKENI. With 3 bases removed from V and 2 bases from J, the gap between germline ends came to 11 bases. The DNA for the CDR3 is TGTGCCAGCTCACCTATTAGCGGACCCTACGAGCAGTACTTC. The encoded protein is CASSPISGPYEQYF.

The CDR3: CASSIVKSGQYGYTF. Here the CDR3 DNA reads TGTGCCAGTAGTATAGTTAAATCTGGACAGTATGGCTACACCTTC. V and J are TRBV19 and TRBJ1-2; D possibly corresponds to TRBD1 (6 bases). CDR1 is LNHDA and CDR2 is SQIVND in the germline V gene (reference sequence). V was trimmed by 1 base and J by 5 bases, leaving 14 bases between them. The CDR3 runs to 15 residues.

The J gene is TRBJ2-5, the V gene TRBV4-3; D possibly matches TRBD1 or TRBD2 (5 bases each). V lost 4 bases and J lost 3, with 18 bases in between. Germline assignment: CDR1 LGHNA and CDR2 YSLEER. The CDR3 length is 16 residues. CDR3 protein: CASSRSYRDGKETQYF. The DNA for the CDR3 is TGCGCCAGCAGCCGCTCCTACCGGGACGGCAAAGAGACCCAGTACTTC.

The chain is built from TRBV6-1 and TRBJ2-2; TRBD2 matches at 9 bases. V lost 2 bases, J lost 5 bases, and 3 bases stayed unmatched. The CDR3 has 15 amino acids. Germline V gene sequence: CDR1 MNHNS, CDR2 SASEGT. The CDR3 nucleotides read TGTGCCAGCAGTGAACTAGCGGGGAGGACCGGGGAGCTGTTTTTT. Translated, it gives CASSELAGRTGELFF.

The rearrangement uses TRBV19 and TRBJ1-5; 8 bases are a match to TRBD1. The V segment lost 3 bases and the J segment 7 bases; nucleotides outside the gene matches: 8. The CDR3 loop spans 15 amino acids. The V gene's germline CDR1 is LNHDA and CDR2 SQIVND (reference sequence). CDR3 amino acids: CASSISRGPVQPQHF. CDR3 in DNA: TGTGCCAGTAGTATTTCCAGGGGGCCAGTCCAGCCCCAGCATTTT. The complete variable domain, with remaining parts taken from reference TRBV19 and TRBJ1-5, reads DGGITQSPKYLFRKEGQNVTLSCEQNLNHDAMYWYRQDPGQGLRLIYYSQIVNDFQKGDIAEGYSVSREKKESFPLTVTSAQKNPTAFYLCASSISRGPVQPQHFGDGTRLSIL.

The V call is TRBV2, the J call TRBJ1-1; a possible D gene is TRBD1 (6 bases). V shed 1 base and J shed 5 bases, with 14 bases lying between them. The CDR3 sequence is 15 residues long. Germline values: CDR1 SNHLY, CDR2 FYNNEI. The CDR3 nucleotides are TGTGCCAGCAGTGAAGGGCCAGGGGTTAGAACTGAAGCTTTCTTT. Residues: CASSEGPGVRTEAFF.

DNA of the CDR3: TGTGCCAGCAGCTTAGAGGTTTCGTACCAAGAGACCCAGTACTTC. Protein product: CASSLEVSYQETQYF. The chain employs TRBV7-6 and TRBJ2-5; D is uncertain. The CDR3 runs 15 residues. Germline V gives CDR1 SGHVS, CDR2 FNYEAQ. V was clipped by 1 base and J by 0 bases, with 9 bases between them.

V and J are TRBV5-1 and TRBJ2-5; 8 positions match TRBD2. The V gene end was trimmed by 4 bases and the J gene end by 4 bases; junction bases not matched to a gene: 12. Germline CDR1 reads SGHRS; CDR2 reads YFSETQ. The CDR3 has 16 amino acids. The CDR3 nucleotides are TGCGCCAGCAGCCCCTCTTCGACGGGGGGGCCAGAGACCCAGTACTTC. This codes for CASSPSSTGGPETQYF.

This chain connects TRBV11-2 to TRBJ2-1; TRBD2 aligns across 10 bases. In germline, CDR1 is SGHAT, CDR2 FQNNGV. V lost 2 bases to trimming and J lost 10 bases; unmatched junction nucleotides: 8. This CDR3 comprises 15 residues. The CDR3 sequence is CASSLKLAGIGEQFF. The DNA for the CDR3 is TGTGCCAGCAGCTTAAAACTAGCGGGAATAGGGGAGCAGTTCTTC.

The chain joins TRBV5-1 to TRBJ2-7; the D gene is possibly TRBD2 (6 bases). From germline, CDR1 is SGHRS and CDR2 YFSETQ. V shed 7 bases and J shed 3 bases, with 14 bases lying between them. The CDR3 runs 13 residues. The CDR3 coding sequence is TGCGCCAGCGGTGTTTCGGGGGTCTACGAGCAGTACTTC. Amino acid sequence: CASGVSGVYEQYF.

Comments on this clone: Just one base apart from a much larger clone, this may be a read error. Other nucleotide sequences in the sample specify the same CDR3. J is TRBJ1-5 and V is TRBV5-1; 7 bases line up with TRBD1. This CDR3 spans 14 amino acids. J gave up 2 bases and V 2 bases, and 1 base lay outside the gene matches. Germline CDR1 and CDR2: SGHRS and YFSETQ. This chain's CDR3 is CASSLTGGNQPQHF. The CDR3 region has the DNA TGCGCCAGCAGCTTAACAGGGGGCAATCAGCCCCAGCATTTT.

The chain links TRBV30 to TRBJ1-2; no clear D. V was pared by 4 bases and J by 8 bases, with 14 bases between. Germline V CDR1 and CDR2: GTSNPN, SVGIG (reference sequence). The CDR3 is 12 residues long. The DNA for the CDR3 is TGTGCCTGGATCGGGGAGCTGGAGGGCTACACCTTC. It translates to CAWIGELEGYTF.